Shown below are 31 T cell receptor beta chains from a single sample sequenced in a study of blood T cell repertoires in COVID-19. TCRdb's copy holds only in-frame clones and misses some; the assay was immunoSEQ multiplex PCR. The sample records 25,000 to 30,000 clones, about 88% being singletons. Sequenced material: peripheral blood. The receptors were gathered from a human donor in a cohort sampled during active COVID-19. The donor label of this sample is uncertain.

This clone was recorded a few times. The J gene is TRBJ2-7, the V gene TRBV5-1; TRBD1 matches at 7 bases. Germline CDR1 is SGHRS and CDR2 is YFSETQ. Trimming took 3 bases from V and 2 from J; bases not matched to a gene: 8. The CDR3 covers 15 residues. The DNA for the CDR3 is TGCGCCAGCAGCTCCAGACAGGGTAGCCCCTACGAGCAGTACTTC. It yields the protein CASSSRQGSPYEQYF.

The CDR3 loop reads CASSRQGLVNTGELFF. The CDR3 region has the DNA TGCGCCAGCAGCCGCCAGGGACTAGTGAACACCGGGGAGCTGTTTTTT. The chain recombines TRBV4-1 with TRBJ2-2; 8 positions agree with TRBD2. The CDR3 consists of 16 residues. The V segment lost 4 bases and the J segment 1 base; nucleotides outside the gene matches: 5. CDR1 is MGHRA, CDR2 YSYEKL, per germline.

Concerning this clone: Distinct nucleotide sequences in the sample also encode this CDR3. The chain couples TRBV3-1 (or the pseudogene TRBV3-2) to TRBJ1-3; 7 bases align to TRBD1. CDR3 length equals 14 residues. With 3 bases clipped from V and 3 bases from J, the junction kept 2 bases outside the gene matches. Germline loops: CDR1 LGHDT, CDR2 YNNKEL (reference sequence). The CDR3 region is CASSQRQGGNTIYF. CDR3 bases: TGTGCCAGCAGCCAGAGACAGGGTGGAAACACCATATATTTT.

V usage is TRBV7-3 and J usage is TRBJ2-6, with D hard to call. CDR3 length equals 15 residues. V was shortened by 5 bases and J by 4 bases, with 12 bases between the two germline ends. CDR1 is SGHTA and CDR2 is FQGTGA in the germline V gene. CDR3 sequence reads: CASSPVGRGANVLTF. In DNA form, the CDR3 reads TGTGCCAGCAGCCCCGTTGGGCGAGGGGCCAACGTCCTGACTTTC.

CDR3 protein: CASRSRGASIDEQYF. CDR3 sequence (DNA): TGCGCCAGCAGATCCCGGGGGGCGTCCATCGACGAGCAGTACTTC. The rearrangement joins TRBV5-1 to TRBJ2-7, with a tentative D call TRBD2 (7 bases). CDR3 length equals 15 residues. Germline values: CDR1 SGHRS, CDR2 YFSETQ. Trimming left V 5 bases short and J 5 bases short, with 20 bases between.

The chain employs TRBV28 and TRBJ1-6; 7 bases are shared with TRBD1. The CDR3 loop spans 13 amino acids. V dropped 4 bases and J dropped 8; count of bases not matched to a gene: 2. Germline CDR1 is MDHEN and CDR2 is SYDVKM. As DNA, the CDR3 is TGTGCCAGCAGTTGGGACAGAGATTCACCCCTCCACTTT. This gives the protein CASSWDRDSPLHF.

The chain combines TRBV10-3 with TRBJ2-7; D might be TRBD1 (5 bases). The V end lost 8 bases, the J end lost 2 bases, and 16 bases lay between the germline ends. This CDR3 spans 14 amino acids. The germline V gene encodes CDR1 ENHRY and CDR2 SYGVKD. The CDR3 sequence is CAIGAAEKTYEQYF. The CDR3 region has the DNA TGTGCCATCGGGGCCGCGGAGAAGACCTACGAGCAGTACTTC.

The J gene is TRBJ2-3, the V gene TRBV5-1; maybe TRBD2 (6 bases). The CDR3 runs to 13 residues. Per the germline V gene, CDR1 is SGHRS and CDR2 is YFSETQ. With 7 bases removed from V and 2 bases from J, the gap between germline ends came to 11 bases. CDR3 sequence (DNA): TGCGCCAGCGGAGCGGGCGACACAGATACGCAGTATTTT. Translated, it gives CASGAGDTDTQYF.

The count of this clone is one. This chain joins TRBV5-1 and TRBJ2-7; D is perhaps TRBD1 (5 bases). Trimming removed 1 base from V and 0 bases from J, with 5 bases in between. The CDR3 is made up of 13 amino acids. CDR1 is SGHRS and CDR2 is YFSETQ in the germline V gene. CDR3 bases: TGCGCCAGCAGCTTGCAGGGCTCCTACGAGCAGTACTTC. This gives the protein CASSLQGSYEQYF.

V and J are TRBV15 and TRBJ2-1; D perhaps matches TRBD1 (6 bases). This CDR3 has 16 amino acids. The germline V gene has CDR1 LNHNV and CDR2 YYDKDF (reference sequence). V was cut by 3 bases and J by 10 bases, with 22 bases left in between. CDR3 region: CATSSPSMGARGEQFF. The CDR3 nucleotides read TGTGCCACCAGCAGCCCCTCGATGGGGGCCCGCGGAGAGCAGTTCTTC.

This rearrangement joins TRBV5-4 to TRBJ2-5, with a possible D match to TRBD1 (6 bases). The V and J ends lost 1 base and 4 bases respectively, with 14 bases between them. The V gene's germline CDR1 is SGHNT and CDR2 YYREEE (reference sequence). The CDR3 is made up of 15 amino acids. CDR3 protein: CASSLSQGIGETQYF. The CDR3, as DNA: TGTGCCAGCAGCTTGTCTCAGGGGATAGGAGAGACCCAGTACTTC.

This chain joins TRBV9 and TRBJ1-3, with 10 bases matching TRBD1. V dropped 0 bases and J dropped 2; count of bases not matched to a gene: 5. The CDR3 covers 17 residues. Germline V gives CDR1 SGDLS, CDR2 YYNGEE. The CDR3 DNA reads as TGTGCCAGCAGCGTAGGGGACAGGGGCGCCACTGGAAACACCATATATTTT. Translating it yields CASSVGDRGATGNTIYF.

The chain is built from TRBV5-5 and TRBJ1-1, with D possibly being TRBD1 (5 bases). Germline CDR1 is SGHKS and CDR2 is YYEKEE (reference sequence). Trimming took 2 bases from V and 2 from J, leaving 13 bases between them. The CDR3 length is 15 residues. The CDR3 region is CASSLQVQINTEAFF. CDR3 DNA sequence: TGTGCCAGCAGCTTACAGGTACAGATCAACACTGAAGCTTTCTTT.

V usage is TRBV12-3 or TRBV12-4 and J usage is TRBJ2-1; 7 bases are shared with TRBD2. There are 12 residues in the CDR3. Trimming cost V 10 bases and J 8 bases; bases outside gene matches: 8. In nucleotides, the CDR3 is TGTGCCACCGCCGGGGGGTTCTATGAGCAGTTCTTC. This sequence encodes CATAGGFYEQFF.

This sequence joins TRBV19 and TRBJ2-1; TRBD2 aligns across 9 bases. Per the germline V gene, CDR1 is LNHDA and CDR2 is SQIVND (reference sequence). The CDR3 length is 15 residues. J gave up 8 bases and V 9 bases, and 14 bases lay outside the gene matches. The CDR3 sequence: CASSKEGSGSYEQFF. The DNA of the CDR3 is TGTGCCAGCTCGAAGGAAGGTAGCGGGAGCTATGAGCAGTTCTTC.

The genes are TRBV4-2 and TRBJ2-7, with D perhaps TRBD1 (6 bases). In germline, CDR1 is LGHNA, CDR2 YNFKEQ. The ends were cut back, 4 bases at V and 5 bases at J, with 12 bases in the middle. CDR3 length: 13 residues. This chain's CDR3 is CASSLTGSDEQYF. CDR3 nucleotide sequence: TGTGCCAGCAGCCTGACAGGTAGCGACGAGCAGTACTTC.

The J gene is TRBJ1-5, the V gene TRBV28, with 7 nucleotides matching TRBD1. The ends lost 5 bases at V and 4 bases at J; junction bases unmatched: 5. The CDR3 runs to 14 residues. Germline-derived CDR1 and CDR2 are MDHEN and SYDVKM. CDR3 sequence (DNA): TGTGCCAGCAGTACGACAGGGCTAAATCAGCCCCAGCATTTT. Amino acids: CASSTTGLNQPQHF.

The rearrangement joins TRBV27 to TRBJ1-2; the match to TRBD1 covers 9 bases. Germline V gene sequence: CDR1 MNHEY, CDR2 SMNVEV (reference sequence). This CDR3 comprises 14 residues. The J segment lost 4 bases and the V segment lost 0 bases, leaving 0 bases of the junction unmatched. The CDR3 reads CASSLSGQGYGYTF. The CDR3 DNA follows: TGTGCCAGCAGTTTATCGGGACAGGGCTATGGCTACACCTTC.

This clone came up a few times. The rearrangement uses TRBV2 and TRBJ2-7; a weak D match, TRBD2 (6 bases). Germline values: CDR1 SNHLY, CDR2 FYNNEI. The CDR3 totals 15 residues. Trimming shortened V by 3 bases and J by 6 bases, and 18 bases separated the two germline ends. The DNA of the CDR3 is TGTGCCAGCAGTGAGTTTAGCGGAACCACTAGCGAGCAGTACTTC. The encoded protein is CASSEFSGTTSEQYF.

This chain uses TRBV18 with TRBJ2-1, with a possible D match to TRBD2 (5 bases). The CDR3 is 16 residues long. Between the trimmed V and J ends, which lost 0 bases and 1 base, there was a span of 10 bases. Germline-derived CDR1 and CDR2 are KGHSH and LQKENI. DNA of the CDR3: TGTGCCAGCTCACCACCGTCGGGGAGTTCCTACAATGAGCAGTTCTTC. This sequence encodes CASSPPSGSSYNEQFF.

CDR3 nucleotides: TGTGCCAGCAGCTTCCTGGGTCCTCTAGCGTCTCAAGAGACCCAGTACTTC. Translating it yields CASSFLGPLASQETQYF. The chain has TRBV7-3 and TRBJ2-5, with D maybe TRBD2 (6 bases). Between the trimmed V and J ends, which lost 3 bases and 2 bases, there was a span of 19 bases. CDR3 size: 17 residues. Germline-derived CDR1 and CDR2 are SGHTA and FQGTGA.

The J gene is TRBJ2-4, the V gene TRBV4-2; 10 positions agree with TRBD2. The CDR3 consists of 16 residues. Germline assignment: CDR1 LGHNA and CDR2 YNFKEQ. V gave up 4 bases and J gave up 9 bases; unmatched junction bases: 12. CDR3 sequence (DNA): TGTGCCAGCAGCCCCCCGCCTAGCGGGAGCCTTTCCATTCAGTACTTC. Its protein product is CASSPPPSGSLSIQYF.

V is TRBV7-9 and J is TRBJ1-2; TRBD1 aligns across 9 bases. The CDR3 spans 15 residues. V shed 5 bases, J shed 8 bases, and the junction held 12 bases outside the gene matches. Per germline, CDR1 SEHNR and CDR2 FQNEAQ (reference sequence). CDR3 region: CASSTPGQGMGGYTF. CDR3 sequence (DNA): TGTGCCAGCAGCACTCCGGGACAGGGAATGGGGGGCTACACCTTC.

This chain uses TRBV5-1 with TRBJ2-3; 8 bases are a match to TRBD1. CDR1 is SGHRS and CDR2 is YFSETQ in the germline V gene. Trimming took 4 bases from V and 1 from J; bases not matched to a gene: 5. The CDR3 totals 15 residues. CDR3 nucleotides: TGCGCCAGCAGCGGGGCACAGGGGGGCACAGATACGCAGTATTTT. Its translation is CASSGAQGGTDTQYF.

CDR3 DNA: TGCAGTGCTAGTGTGGCAGGGGGTTCCTACGAGCAGTACTTC. As protein: CSASVAGGSYEQYF. This chain uses TRBV20-1 with TRBJ2-7; TRBD1 agrees at 7 bases. Germline V CDR1 and CDR2: DFQATT, SNEGSKA (reference sequence). Germline trimming cut 3 bases from V and 1 base from J; bases unmatched to any gene: 6. CDR3 length equals 14 residues.

The chain uses TRBV3-1 (or the pseudogene TRBV3-2) and TRBJ2-5, with D possibly TRBD2 on 6 matching bases. The CDR3 consists of 10 residues. Trimming removed 10 bases from V and 5 bases from J, with 8 bases in between. The V gene's germline CDR1 is LGHDT and CDR2 YNNKEL (reference sequence). Written as DNA, the CDR3 is TGTGCCACCGCGGGGGAGACCCAGTACTTC. It yields the protein CATAGETQYF.

The chain recombines TRBV7-8 with TRBJ1-4, with D uncertain. Per the germline V gene, CDR1 is SGHVS and CDR2 is FQNEAQ. CDR3 length: 14 amino acids. V was shortened by 2 bases and J by 8 bases, with 12 bases between the two germline ends. The chain's CDR3 is CASSLSPDKEKLFF. DNA of the CDR3: TGTGCCAGCAGCTTATCTCCAGATAAAGAAAAACTGTTTTTT.

In this sample, this clone turned up a few times. V is TRBV19 and J is TRBJ1-3, with 9 bases fitting TRBD1. Germline V lookup: CDR1 LNHDA, CDR2 SQIVND (reference sequence). Germline trimming cut 4 bases from V and 2 bases from J; bases unmatched to any gene: 0. The CDR3 has 14 residues. The CDR3 protein is CASSRQGAGNTIYF. DNA of the CDR3: TGTGCCAGTAGTAGACAGGGGGCTGGAAACACCATATATTTT.

This chain links TRBV7-9 with TRBJ2-2; 16 bases are shared with TRBD2. The CDR3 has 18 residues. The V and J ends lost 3 bases and 4 bases, in that order; junction bases with no gene match: 5. Per the germline V gene, CDR1 is SEHNR and CDR2 is FQNEAQ (reference sequence). The CDR3 here is CASSLRGLAGGPTGELFF. The CDR3 DNA is TGTGCCAGCAGCTTGCGGGGACTAGCGGGAGGGCCCACCGGGGAGCTGTTTTTT.

The chain couples TRBV3-1 (or the pseudogene TRBV3-2) to TRBJ2-3, with D possibly TRBD2 on 6 matching bases. The CDR3 runs to 15 residues. Trimming stripped 1 base from V and 6 bases from J, with 14 bases between. Germline assignment: CDR1 LGHDT and CDR2 YNNKEL (reference sequence). CDR3 amino acids: CASSQVNWGVDTQYF. The CDR3 DNA reads as TGTGCCAGCAGCCAAGTGAATTGGGGGGTGGATACGCAGTATTTT.

The chain combines TRBV10-2 with TRBJ2-1; 11 bases are a match to TRBD1. The CDR3 is made up of 13 amino acids. Germline CDR1 WSHSY, CDR2 SAAADI. V lost 10 bases, J lost 4 bases, and 3 bases stayed unmatched. CDR3 residues: CAIGTGGYNEQFF. For the CDR3, the DNA is TGCGCCATCGGGACAGGGGGATACAATGAGCAGTTCTTC.